These 22 T cell receptor beta chains came from one sample sequenced in a study of breast tumors, draining lymph nodes, adjacent tissues. Samples came from axillary lymph nodes draining the breast cancer. TCRdb analysed the multiplex PCR reads with MiXCR anew, one entry per CDR3 protein. The top ten hold 4% to 5.5% of the sample, which has around 170,000 distinct CDR3 sequences, 25% to 40% seen once. The specimen was axillary lymph node tissue. These receptors all come from a female donor with breast cancer. Some clones in this sample may be carry-over from other donors' samples.

The rearrangement links TRBV29-1 to TRBJ2-2; 10 positions match TRBD2. The V segment lost 5 bases and the J segment 7 bases; nucleotides outside the gene matches: 7. CDR1 is SQVTM, CDR2 ANQGSEA, per germline. CDR3 length equals 14 residues. The CDR3 region has the DNA TGCAGCGTTAGCGGGAGGGCCACAGGCGGGGAGCTGTTTTTT. It specifies CSVSGRATGGELFF.

About this clonotype: The junction differs from germline at one of its ends, possibly a read error. The rearrangement uses TRBV9 and TRBJ2-6, with D possibly matching TRBD1 (5 bases). This CDR3 region has 15 residues. Germline-derived CDR1 and CDR2 are SGDLS and YYNGEE. CDR3 in amino acids: CASSAGFDGASVLTF. The CDR3 nucleotides are TGTGCCAGCAGCGCAGGATTTGATGGGGCCAGCGTCCTGACTTTC.

CDR3 in amino acids: CASSWHRELFF. The CDR3 DNA reads TGTGCCAGCAGCTGGCACCGGGAGCTGTTTTTT. The gene calls are TRBV11-2 and TRBJ2-2; D gene ambiguous. CDR3 size: 11 residues. CDR1 is SGHAT and CDR2 is FQNNGV in the germline V gene. V lost 4 bases to trimming and J lost 9 bases, with 6 bases between them.

V gene TRBV7-2 combines with J gene TRBJ1-1, with D possibly being TRBD1 (6 bases). V was pared by 2 bases and J by 4 bases, with 17 bases between. Germline CDR1 SGHTA, CDR2 FQGNSA. The CDR3 spans 16 residues. The DNA of the CDR3 is TGTGCCAGCAGCTTACTAAATCCGGGGGCGACCACTGAAGCTTTCTTT. Encoded protein: CASSLLNPGATTEAFF.

In DNA form, the CDR3 reads TGTGCCACCAGTGCTAATCTAGGAGGTGAGACCCAGTACTTC. It specifies CATSANLGGETQYF. This chain joins TRBV24-1 and TRBJ2-5, with D tentatively TRBD2 (5 bases). The CDR3 length is 14 residues. Trimming removed 5 bases from V and 5 bases from J, with 14 bases in between. Germline lookup yields CDR1 KGHDR and CDR2 SFDVKD.

This clonotype came up many times. The CDR3 loop is CASSLGQSRTDTQYF. In nucleotides, the CDR3 is TGTGCCAGCAGCCTGGGACAGAGTCGCACAGATACGCAGTATTTT. The gene calls are TRBV12-3 or TRBV12-4 and TRBJ2-3, with 7 bases aligning to TRBD1. The CDR3 totals 15 residues. V was clipped by 6 bases and J by 1 base; unmatched bases: 7.

Points on this clonotype: A much bigger clone sits one base away, suggesting this may be a read error. Since the CDR3 does not end with the conserved phenylalanine or tryptophan, this likely comes from a read error. J is TRBJ2-5 and V is TRBV5-4; TRBD2 aligns across 13 bases. The CDR3 has 16 amino acids. J lost 5 bases, V lost 4 bases, and 8 bases had no gene match. Germline V gene sequence: CDR1 SGHNT, CDR2 YYREEE (reference sequence). The CDR3 DNA sequence: TGTGCCAGCAGCGCCCGACCGACTAGCGGGAGGGAGACCCAGTACCTC. Protein product: CASSARPTSGRETQYL.

This clonotype has a count of ten or more. The chain has TRBV7-9 and TRBJ2-7; D could derive from TRBD1 or TRBD2 (5 bases each). The CDR3 length is 13 residues. The germline V gene encodes CDR1 SEHNR and CDR2 FQNEAQ (reference sequence). With 4 bases removed from V and 1 base from J, the gap between germline ends came to 8 bases. CDR3 loop: CASSYGGSYEQYF. CDR3 in DNA: TGTGCCAGCAGCTATGGGGGTTCCTACGAGCAGTACTTC.

Note on this clonotype: Sequence at one end of the junction differs from germline and may be a read error. This chain uses TRBV5-7 with TRBJ2-2; TRBD2 is a possible D gene (6 bases). TRBV5-7 is an ORF, with its function uncertain. The CDR3 runs 14 residues. The CDR3 DNA is TGTGCCAGCTCAAAGTTAGCGGAAACCGGGGGGCTGTTTTTT. Protein product: CASSKLAETGGLFF.

The chain uses TRBV27 and TRBJ2-1, with a weak D call TRBD2 (6 bases). Trimming took off 5 bases at V and 6 bases at J, with 14 bases between the two ends. The CDR3 is 14 residues long. From germline, CDR1 is MNHEY and CDR2 SMNVEV (reference sequence). CDR3 in amino acids: CASSGGGGLNEQFF. The DNA for the CDR3 is TGTGCCAGCAGTGGGGGAGGTGGCCTCAATGAGCAGTTCTTC.

Note on this clonotype: A much larger clone lies one base from this, so it may be a read error. The chain couples TRBV4-2 to TRBJ1-3, with a weak D call TRBD1 (6 bases). Germline assignment: CDR1 LGHNA and CDR2 YNFKEQ. CDR3 size: 17 residues. CDR3 bases: TGTGCCAGCAGCCAAGGCTTGGACAGCTTCTCTGGAAACACCATACATTTT. Translation: CASSQGLDSFSGNTIHF.

The chain joins TRBV7-3 to TRBJ2-5; the match to TRBD2 covers 13 bases. The germline gives CDR1 SGHTA, CDR2 FQGTGA. The V segment lost 4 bases and the J segment 1 base; nucleotides outside the gene matches: 6. The CDR3 runs to 17 residues. The CDR3 nucleotides are TGTGCCAGCAGCTCCCTGACTAGCGGGAGGCTCCAAGAGACCCAGTACTTC. Its translation is CASSSLTSGRLQETQYF.

This clonotype was detected ten times or more. Its ends do not fully match the called genes, so a read error is possible. The V and J genes are TRBV6-1 and TRBJ2-1, with D unresolved. The germline gives CDR1 MNHNS, CDR2 SASEGT. This CDR3 has 14 residues. Here the CDR3 reads CASSDAVELKSPGF. Here the CDR3 DNA reads TGTGCCAGCAGTGACGCAGTCGAACTAAAATCACCCGGATTC.

Ten or more counts support this clonotype. The CDR3 is CASSPPGQSTDTQYF. CDR3 DNA: TGTGCCAGCTCACCACCCGGACAGTCCACAGATACGCAGTATTTT. The chain uses TRBV18 and TRBJ2-3; D is possibly TRBD1 (6 bases). Per germline, CDR1 KGHSH and CDR2 LQKENI. The CDR3 is 15 residues long. Between the trimmed V and J ends, which lost 0 bases and 2 bases, there was a span of 9 bases. Full variable domain (rest looked up from reference TRBV18 and TRBJ2-3): NAGVMQNPRHLVRRRGQEARLRCSPMKGHSHVYWYRQLPEEGLKFMVYLQKENIIDESGMPKERFSAEFPKEGPSILRIQQVVRGDSAAYFCASSPPGQSTDTQYFGPGTRLTVL.

The rearrangement uses TRBV11-3 and TRBJ2-2; the D call may be TRBD1 or TRBD2 (5 bases each). The length of the CDR3 is 13 residues. Looked up from germline, CDR1 is SGHNT and CDR2 is YENEEA. With 5 bases removed from V and 9 bases from J, the gap between germline ends came to 13 bases. This CDR3 is CASSQGETRELFF. CDR3 sequence (DNA): TGTGCCAGCAGCCAGGGAGAGACTAGGGAGCTGTTTTTT. Filled out from reference TRBV11-3 and TRBJ2-2, the complete variable domain reads EAGVVQSPRYKIIEKKQPVAFWCNPISGHNTLYWYLQNLGQGPELLIRYENEEAVDDSQLPKDRFSAERLKGVDSTLKIQPAELGDSAVYLCASSQGETRELFFGEGSRLTVL.

Comments on this clonotype: Given a much more abundant clone one base away, this may be a read error. J is TRBJ2-7 and V is TRBV7-9; the match to TRBD2 covers 7 bases. Germline assignment: CDR1 SEHNR and CDR2 FQNEAQ (reference sequence). CDR3 length: 15 residues. The CDR3 reads CASGLGYAGAYEQYF. DNA for the CDR3: TGTGCCAGCGGCTTAGGATATGCGGGGGCCTACGAGCAGTACTTC.

In its sample, this clonotype was seen many times. V gene TRBV20-1 combines with J gene TRBJ2-7; 10 bases map to TRBD1. The germline CDR1 and CDR2 sequences are DFQATT and SNEGSKA (reference sequence). This CDR3 contains 14 residues. With V trimmed by 0 bases and J by 6 bases, 5 bases remained unmatched. This CDR3 reads CSAREGTGVGEQYF. CDR3 nucleotide sequence: TGCAGTGCTAGAGAGGGGACAGGGGTAGGCGAGCAGTACTTC.

CDR3 protein: CASRTRKNIQYF. The CDR3 coding sequence is TGTGCCAGCAGGACTAGAAAAAACATTCAGTACTTC. V and J are TRBV2 and TRBJ2-4; tentative D call: TRBD2 (6 bases). CDR3 length: 12 amino acids. Looked up from germline, CDR1 is SNHLY and CDR2 is FYNNEI. V was pared by 6 bases and J by 4 bases, with 7 bases between.

This clonotype was recorded many times. The chain recombines TRBV20-1 with TRBJ1-6, with D possibly being TRBD1 (5 bases). The CDR3 loop spans 14 amino acids. Germline V gene lookup returns CDR1 DFQATT and CDR2 SNEGSKA (reference sequence). Trimming took 2 bases from V and 10 from J, leaving 15 bases between them. CDR3 sequence (DNA): TGCAGTGCTAGACCGGGTGGGGGAAACTCACCCCTCCACTTT. It is translated as CSARPGGGNSPLHF.

CDR3 sequence reads: CASSLGTGVSPLHF. In nucleotides, the CDR3 is TGTGCCAGCAGCTTAGGGACAGGGGTCTCACCCCTCCACTTT. V is TRBV13 and J is TRBJ1-6; 8 bases fit TRBD1. V trimming: 0 bases; J trimming: 10 bases; junction bases outside the gene matches: 2. Per germline, CDR1 PRHDT and CDR2 FYEKMQ (reference sequence). The CDR3 sequence is 14 residues long.

This clonotype appeared many times. V gene TRBV15 combines with J gene TRBJ2-2; 11 nucleotides agree with TRBD1. Germline V gene sequence: CDR1 LNHNV, CDR2 YYDKDF (reference sequence). V was pared by 3 bases and J by 0 bases, with 9 bases of the junction left unmatched. This CDR3 comprises 19 residues. In nucleotides, the CDR3 is TGTGCCACCAGCAGGTGGCCGGGACAGGGGGTGGCGAACACCGGGGAGCTGTTTTTT. The encoded protein is CATSRWPGQGVANTGELFF. Complete variable domain (other parts from reference TRBV15 and TRBJ2-2): DAMVIQNPRYQVTQFGKPVTLSCSQTLNHNVMYWYQQKSSQAPKLLFHYYDKDFNNEADTPDNFQSRRPNTSFCFLDIRSPGLGDTAMYLCATSRWPGQGVANTGELFFGEGSRLTVL.

The chain has TRBV2 and TRBJ1-1, with 7 bases identical to TRBD1. Looked up from germline, CDR1 is SNHLY and CDR2 is FYNNEI. There are 16 residues in the CDR3. The junction had 9 bases not matched to a gene; V was cut back by 5 bases and J by 0 bases. The CDR3 loop is CASSSELGQLNTEAFF. CDR3 sequence (DNA): TGTGCCAGCAGTTCCGAGCTGGGACAGCTGAACACTGAAGCTTTCTTT.